This paragraph covers one TCR beta chain sequence. Antigen: not known. The CDR3 runs 14 residues. The germline CDR1 and CDR2 sequences are SNHLY and FYNNEI. V was pared by 5 bases and J by 10 bases, with 20 bases between. About 10^5 TCR templates were measured in each sample. The repertoire was sequenced with immunoSEQ multiplex PCR; TCRdb's copy has only in-frame clones and lacks some. Of about 72,000 clones in the sample, roughly nine tenths were seen once. The sample originates from a study of siplizumab effects on memory and regulatory T cells. Points from the study as a whole: Treatment with siplizumab left mappable alloreactive CD4+ clones averaging approximately 69% Treg-derived, compared with 25% to 30% in controls.

The chain combines TRBV2 with TRBJ1-1; D is possibly TRBD1 (5 bases). Sample: CD8+ T cells sorted from blood. This receptor was taken from a human donor in good health. CDR3 protein: CASSPSGTARGAFF. The CDR3 DNA is TGTGCCAGCAGTCCTAGCGGGACGGCACGAGGAGCTTTCTTT.